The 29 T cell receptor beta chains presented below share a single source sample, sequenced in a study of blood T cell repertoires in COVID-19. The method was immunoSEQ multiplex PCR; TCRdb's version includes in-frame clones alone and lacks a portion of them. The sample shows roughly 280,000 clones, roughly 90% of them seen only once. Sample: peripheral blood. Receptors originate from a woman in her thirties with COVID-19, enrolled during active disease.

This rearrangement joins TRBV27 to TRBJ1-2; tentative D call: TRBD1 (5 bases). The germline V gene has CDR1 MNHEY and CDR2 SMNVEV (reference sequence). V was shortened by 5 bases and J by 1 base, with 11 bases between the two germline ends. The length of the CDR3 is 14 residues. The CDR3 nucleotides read TGTGCCAGCAGTCCTCGACAGAATAACTATGGCTACACCTTC. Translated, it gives CASSPRQNNYGYTF.

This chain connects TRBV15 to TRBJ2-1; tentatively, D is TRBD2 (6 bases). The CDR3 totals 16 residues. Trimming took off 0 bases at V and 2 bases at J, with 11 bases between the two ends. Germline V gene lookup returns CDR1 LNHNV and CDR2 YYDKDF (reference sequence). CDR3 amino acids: CATSRDRGGTYNEQFF. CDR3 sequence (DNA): TGTGCCACCAGCAGAGATCGGGGCGGGACCTACAATGAGCAGTTCTTC.

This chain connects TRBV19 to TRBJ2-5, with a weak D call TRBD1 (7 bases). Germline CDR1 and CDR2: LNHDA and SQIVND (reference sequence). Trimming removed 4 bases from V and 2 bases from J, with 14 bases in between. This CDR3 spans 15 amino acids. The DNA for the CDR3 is TGTGCCAGTAGTACAGGGGGGCTTCAGCAAGAGACCCAGTACTTC. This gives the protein CASSTGGLQQETQYF.

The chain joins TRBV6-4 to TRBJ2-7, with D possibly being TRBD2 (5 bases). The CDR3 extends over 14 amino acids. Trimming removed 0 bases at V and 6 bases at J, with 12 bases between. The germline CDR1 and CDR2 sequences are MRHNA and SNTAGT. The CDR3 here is CASSDSEGSVEQYF. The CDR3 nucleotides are TGTGCCAGCAGTGACTCCGAGGGTAGCGTCGAGCAGTACTTC.

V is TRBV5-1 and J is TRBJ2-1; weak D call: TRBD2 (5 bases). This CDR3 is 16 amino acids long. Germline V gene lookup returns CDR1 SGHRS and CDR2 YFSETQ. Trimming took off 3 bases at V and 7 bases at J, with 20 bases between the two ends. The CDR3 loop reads CASSSATGSQWNEQFF. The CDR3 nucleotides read TGCGCCAGCAGCTCTGCTACGGGGTCACAGTGGAATGAGCAGTTCTTC.

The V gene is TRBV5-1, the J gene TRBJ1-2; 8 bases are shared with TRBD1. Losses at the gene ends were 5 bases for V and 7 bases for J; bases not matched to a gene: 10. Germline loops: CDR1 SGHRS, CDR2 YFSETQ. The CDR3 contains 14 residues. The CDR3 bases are TGCGCCAGCAGGGAAGGACAGGGAGCCCTTGGCTACACCTTC. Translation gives CASREGQGALGYTF.

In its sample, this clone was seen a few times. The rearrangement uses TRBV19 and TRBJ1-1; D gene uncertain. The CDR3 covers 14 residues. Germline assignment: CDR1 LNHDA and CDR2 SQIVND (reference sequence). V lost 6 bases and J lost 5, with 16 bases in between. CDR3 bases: TGTGCCAGTAGCGACTCCCCACGGGGAACTGAAGCTTTCTTT. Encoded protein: CASSDSPRGTEAFF.

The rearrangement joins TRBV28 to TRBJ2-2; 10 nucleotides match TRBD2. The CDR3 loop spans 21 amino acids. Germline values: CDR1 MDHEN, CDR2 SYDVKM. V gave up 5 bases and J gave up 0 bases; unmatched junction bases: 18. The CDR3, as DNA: TGTGCCAGCAGTCCCAGGACTAGCGGAACGTATCCAGGGGCGAACACCGGGGAGCTGTTTTTT. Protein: CASSPRTSGTYPGANTGELFF.

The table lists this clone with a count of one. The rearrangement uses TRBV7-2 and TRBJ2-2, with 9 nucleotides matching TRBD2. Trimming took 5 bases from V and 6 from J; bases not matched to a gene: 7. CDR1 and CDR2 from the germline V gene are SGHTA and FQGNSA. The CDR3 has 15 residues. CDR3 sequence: CASSISGSYPGELFF. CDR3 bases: TGTGCCAGCAGCATTAGCGGGAGTTACCCCGGGGAGCTGTTTTTT.

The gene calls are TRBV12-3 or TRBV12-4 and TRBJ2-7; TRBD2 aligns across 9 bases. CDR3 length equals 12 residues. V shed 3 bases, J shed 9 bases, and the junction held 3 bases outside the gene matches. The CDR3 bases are TGTGCCAGCAGTTTGGGCGGGAGGGTGCAGTACTTC. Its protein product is CASSLGGRVQYF.

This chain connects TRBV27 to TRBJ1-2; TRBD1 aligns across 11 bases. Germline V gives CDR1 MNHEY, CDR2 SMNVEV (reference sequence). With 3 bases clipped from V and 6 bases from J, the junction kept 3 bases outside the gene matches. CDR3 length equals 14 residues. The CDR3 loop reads CASSFRDRGNGYTF. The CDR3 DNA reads TGTGCCAGCAGTTTTAGGGACAGGGGGAATGGCTACACCTTC.

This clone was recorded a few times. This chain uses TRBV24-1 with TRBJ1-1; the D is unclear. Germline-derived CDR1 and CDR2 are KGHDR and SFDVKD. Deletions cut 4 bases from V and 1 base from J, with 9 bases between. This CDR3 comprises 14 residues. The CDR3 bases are TGTGCCACCAGTGAGGCCGGGGAGAACACTGAAGCTTTCTTT. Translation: CATSEAGENTEAFF.

CDR3 in DNA: TGCGCCAGCAGCCAAGAGAGGCAGGGGCATACTGAAGCTTTCTTT. This translates into CASSQERQGHTEAFF. This sequence joins TRBV4-3 and TRBJ1-1; perhaps TRBD1 as D (6 bases). CDR1 is LGHNA and CDR2 is YSLEER in the germline V gene. The V end lost 0 bases, the J end lost 5 bases, and 13 bases lay between the germline ends. This CDR3 is 15 amino acids long.

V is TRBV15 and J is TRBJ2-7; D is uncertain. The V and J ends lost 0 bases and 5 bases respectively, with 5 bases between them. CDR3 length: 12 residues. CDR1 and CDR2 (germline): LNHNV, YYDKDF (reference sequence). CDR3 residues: CATSRDFNEQYF. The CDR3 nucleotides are TGTGCCACCAGCAGAGACTTTAACGAGCAGTACTTC.

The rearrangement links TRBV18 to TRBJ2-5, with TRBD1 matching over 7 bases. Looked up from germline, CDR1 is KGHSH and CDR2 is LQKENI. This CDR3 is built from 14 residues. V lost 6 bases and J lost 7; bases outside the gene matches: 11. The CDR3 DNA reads TGTGCCAGCTCCCAAATCGACAGGGTGGGGACCCAGTACTTC. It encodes CASSQIDRVGTQYF.

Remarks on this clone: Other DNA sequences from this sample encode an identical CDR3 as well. The CDR3 coding sequence is TGTGCCAGCAGCCCGCGGACTAGCGGTTACAATGAGCAGTTCTTC. It specifies CASSPRTSGYNEQFF. The chain couples TRBV3-1 (or the pseudogene TRBV3-2) to TRBJ2-1, with 10 positions matching TRBD2. Germline assignment: CDR1 LGHDT and CDR2 YNNKEL (reference sequence). The length of the CDR3 is 15 residues. With 4 bases clipped from V and 4 bases from J, the junction kept 4 bases outside the gene matches.

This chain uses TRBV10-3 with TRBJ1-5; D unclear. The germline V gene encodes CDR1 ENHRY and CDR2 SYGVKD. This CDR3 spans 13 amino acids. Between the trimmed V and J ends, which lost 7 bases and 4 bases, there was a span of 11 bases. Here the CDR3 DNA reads TGTGCCATCATGGCCTCGAATAATCAGCCCCAGCATTTT. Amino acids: CAIMASNNQPQHF.

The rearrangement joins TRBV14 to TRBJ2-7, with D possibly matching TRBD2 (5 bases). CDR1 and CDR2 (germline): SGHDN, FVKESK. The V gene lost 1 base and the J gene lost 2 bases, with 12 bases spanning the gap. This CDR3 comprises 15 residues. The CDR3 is CASSQVATRAYEQYF. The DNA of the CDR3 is TGTGCCAGCAGCCAAGTCGCGACGCGGGCCTACGAGCAGTACTTC.

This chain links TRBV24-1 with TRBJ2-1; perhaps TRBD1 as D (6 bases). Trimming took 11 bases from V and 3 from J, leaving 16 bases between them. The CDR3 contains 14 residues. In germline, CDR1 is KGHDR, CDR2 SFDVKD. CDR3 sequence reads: CAISQGSIYNEQFF. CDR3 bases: TGTGCCATTTCCCAGGGGAGTATCTACAATGAGCAGTTCTTC.

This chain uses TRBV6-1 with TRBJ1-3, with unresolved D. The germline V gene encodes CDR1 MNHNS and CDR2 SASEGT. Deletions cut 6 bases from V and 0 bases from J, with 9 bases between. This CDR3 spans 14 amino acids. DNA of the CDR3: TGTGCCAGCAGCCACGGGATCTCTGGAAACACCATATATTTT. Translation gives CASSHGISGNTIYF.

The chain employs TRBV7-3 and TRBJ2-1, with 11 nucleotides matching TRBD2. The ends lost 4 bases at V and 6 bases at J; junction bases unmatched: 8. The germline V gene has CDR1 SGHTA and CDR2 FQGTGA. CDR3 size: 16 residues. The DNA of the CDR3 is TGTGCCAGCAGCTCGCATACCGGACTAGCGGGCAATGAGCAGTTCTTC. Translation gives CASSSHTGLAGNEQFF.

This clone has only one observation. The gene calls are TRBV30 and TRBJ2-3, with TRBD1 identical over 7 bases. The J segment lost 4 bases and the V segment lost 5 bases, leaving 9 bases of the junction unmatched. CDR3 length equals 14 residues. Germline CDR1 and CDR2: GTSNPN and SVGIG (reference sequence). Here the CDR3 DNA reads TGTGCCTGGCCGGACAGGCCCCTGCCAGATACGCAGTATTTT. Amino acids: CAWPDRPLPDTQYF.

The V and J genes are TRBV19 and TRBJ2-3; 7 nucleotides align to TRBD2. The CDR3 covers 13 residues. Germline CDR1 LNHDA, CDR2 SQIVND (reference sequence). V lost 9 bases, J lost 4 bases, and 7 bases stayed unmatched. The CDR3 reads CASGEGGADTQYF. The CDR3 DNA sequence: TGTGCCAGCGGGGAGGGTGGCGCAGATACGCAGTATTTT. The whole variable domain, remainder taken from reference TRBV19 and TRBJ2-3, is DGGITQSPKYLFRKEGQNVTLSCEQNLNHDAMYWYRQDPGQGLRLIYYSQIVNDFQKGDIAEGYSVSREKKESFPLTVTSAQKNPTAFYLCASGEGGADTQYFGPGTRLTVL.

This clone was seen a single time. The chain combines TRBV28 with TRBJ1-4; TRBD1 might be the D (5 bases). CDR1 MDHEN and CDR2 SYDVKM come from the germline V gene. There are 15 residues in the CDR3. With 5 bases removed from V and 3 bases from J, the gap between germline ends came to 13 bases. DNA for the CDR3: TGTGCCAGCAGTCTCCCAGGGATGGCTAATGAAAAACTGTTTTTT. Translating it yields CASSLPGMANEKLFF.

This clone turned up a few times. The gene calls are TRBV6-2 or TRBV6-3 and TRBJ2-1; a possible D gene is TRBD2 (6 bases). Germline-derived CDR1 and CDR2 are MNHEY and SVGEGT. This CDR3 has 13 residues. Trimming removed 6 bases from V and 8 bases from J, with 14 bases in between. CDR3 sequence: CASSRDFDHEQFF. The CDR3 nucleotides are TGTGCCAGCAGCCGGGACTTTGACCATGAGCAGTTCTTC.

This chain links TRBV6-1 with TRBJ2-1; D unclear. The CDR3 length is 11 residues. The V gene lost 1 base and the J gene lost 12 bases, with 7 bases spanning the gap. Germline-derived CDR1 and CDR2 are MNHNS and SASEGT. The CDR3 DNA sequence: TGTGCCAGCAGTGAAGTCATGTCGCAGTTCTTC. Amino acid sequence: CASSEVMSQFF.

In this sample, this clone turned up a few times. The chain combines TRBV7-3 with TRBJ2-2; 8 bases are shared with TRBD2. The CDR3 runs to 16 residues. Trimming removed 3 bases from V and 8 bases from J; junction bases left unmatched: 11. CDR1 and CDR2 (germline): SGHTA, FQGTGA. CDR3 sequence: CASSLTSAITPGELFF. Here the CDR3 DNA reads TGTGCCAGCAGCTTGACTAGCGCCATAACACCGGGGGAGCTGTTTTTT.

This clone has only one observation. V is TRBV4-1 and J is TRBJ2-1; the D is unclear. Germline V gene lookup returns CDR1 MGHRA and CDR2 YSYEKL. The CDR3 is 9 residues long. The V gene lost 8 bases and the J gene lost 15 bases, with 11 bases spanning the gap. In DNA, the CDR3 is TGCGCCAGCGGCCCCGTTCCGTTCTTC. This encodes CASGPVPFF.

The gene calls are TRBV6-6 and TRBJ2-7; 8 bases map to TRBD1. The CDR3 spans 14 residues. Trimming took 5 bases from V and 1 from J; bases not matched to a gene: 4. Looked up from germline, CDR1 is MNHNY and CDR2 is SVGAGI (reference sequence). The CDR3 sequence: CASSHQGASYEQYF. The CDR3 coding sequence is TGTGCCAGCAGTCACCAGGGGGCTTCCTACGAGCAGTACTTC.